This TCR beta chain was retrieved from a study of T-cell reconstitution after alpha-beta-depleted transplantation in children. During its preparation, the TCRbeta library received unique molecular identifiers. A single record per CDR3 protein comes from TCRdb applying MiXCR to the PCR reads. The sample has a few hundred thousand distinct CDR3 sequences, roughly 22% seen once. V lost 3 bases, J lost 6 bases, and 9 bases lay in between. This CDR3 is 13 amino acids long. The germline V gene has CDR1 SGDLS and CDR2 YYNGEE. The clonotype was recovered from a human donor who donated a stem cell graft to a child with acute myeloid leukemia. The J gene is TRBJ1-4, the V gene TRBV9, with TRBD1 as a possible D gene (5 bases). Here the sequenced sample was PBMCs from the stem cell graft donor, taken from the stem cell graft. The DNA of the CDR3 is TGTGCCAGCAGCGCCACCAGGGATGAAAAACTGTTTTTT. Its translation: CASSATRDEKLFF.